This note documents a single TCR beta chain sequence. Its antigen is currently unknown. The record originates from a study of cytomegalovirus exposure and HLA in healthy donors. The CDR3 totals 15 residues. Germline V gene data show CDR1 as SGHNT and CDR2 as YENEEA. Trimming removed 1 base from V and 0 bases from J, with 9 bases in between. The donors were part of the validation cohort, which consisted of some 120 subjects and was separate from the first cohort of about 720 subjects. Profiling relied on immunoSEQ multiplex PCR, and the TCRdb table lists in-frame clones only, not all of them. The data show roughly 150,000 clones, approximately 89% seen once. Findings and caveats of the study: Reportedly, diagnosis of cytomegalovirus status by the classifier showed high specificity and sensitivity. Most TCR sequences were uncommon, yet certain public TCRs appeared in many donors. Cytomegalovirus association was listed for approximately 160 TCR beta chains.

The sequenced sample consisted of PBMCs. The sequence came from a man younger than 35 in good health and CMV-seropositive. The J gene is TRBJ1-1, the V gene TRBV11-3; a weak D match, TRBD1 (5 bases). The CDR3 DNA is TGTGCCAGCAGCTTAGGCAGGGCCCTGAACACTGAAGCTTTCTTT. It is translated as CASSLGRALNTEAFF.